A selection of T cell receptor beta chains follows, all from one sample in a study of human T cells and chemical hapten exposure. One entry per CDR3 protein results from TCRdb running MiXCR on the RACE reads. The table has around 350,000 distinct CDR3 sequences, about 5.4% seen once. The specimen was whole blood, collected in connection with sensitization to the hapten diphenylcyclopropenone (DPC). These receptors were collected from a woman aged 18-30 years with alopecia areata. Some clones in this sample may be carry-over from other donors' samples. Each CDR3 is given with its conserved first and last residue. Each record gives: clone size, J gene, V gene, D gene, CDR3 protein, CDR3 DNA. D genes are given only for firm matches. Some rows mark clone size as missing; the rest say once, few, many or name a class of expanded clone.

NA TRBJ2-6 TRBV28 NA CASRGSSYLSGANVLTF TGTGCCAGCAGGGGTTCATCCTACCTCTCTGGGGCCAACGTCCTGACTTTC
NA TRBJ1-1 TRBV28 NA CASSPPQGYTEAFF TGTGCCAGCAGTCCGCCACAGGGTTATACTGAAGCTTTCTTT
few TRBJ2-3 TRBV2 NA CATIKGQGDTDTQYF TGTGCCACCATCAAGGGGCAGGGAGACACAGATACGCAGTATTTT
many TRBJ2-3 TRBV5-1 NA CASSPAGTIDTQYF TGCGCCAGCAGCCCGGCGGGGACCATTGATACGCAGTATTTT
many TRBJ1-2 TRBV20-1 NA CSATASYGYTF TGCAGTGCTACCGCCTCCTATGGCTACACCTTC
many TRBJ2-5 TRBV28 TRBD2 CASSPRLAGLQETQYF TGTGCCAGCAGCCCTAGACTAGCGGGGTTGCAAGAGACCCAGTACTTC
many TRBJ1-4 TRBV2 NA CASNVNKDEKLFF TGTGCCAGCAATGTAAACAAGGATGAAAAACTGTTTTTT
few TRBJ1-2 TRBV4-3 NA CASSQDYGANYGYTF TGCGCCAGCAGCCAAGACTACGGAGCTAACTATGGCTACACCTTC
many TRBJ1-2 TRBV6-5 NA CASSYRLGWYYGYTF TGTGCCAGCAGTTATCGGTTGGGGTGGTACTATGGCTACACCTTC
many TRBJ1-2 TRBV7-9 TRBD1 CASSLNTGGPNTF TGTGCCAGCAGCTTAAATACAGGGGGCCCCAACACCTTC
few TRBJ2-1 TRBV29-1 NA CSVVGRSPYNEQFF TGCAGCGTTGTTGGGCGGAGTCCCTACAATGAGCAGTTCTTC
few TRBJ1-5 TRBV7-8 NA CASSLVTVQPQHF TGTGCCAGCAGCTTAGTCACAGTCCAGCCCCAGCATTTT
many TRBJ1-1 TRBV5-5 NA CASSHGQPNTEAFF TGTGCCAGCAGCCACGGACAGCCGAACACTGAAGCTTTCTTT
few TRBJ2-5 TRBV7-2 TRBD2 CASSLALGTSGGVDQETQYF TGTGCCAGCAGCTTAGCGCTCGGGACTAGCGGGGGGGTGGACCAAGAGACCCAGTACTTC
few TRBJ2-7 TRBV28 NA CASSNRVPYEQYF TGTGCCAGCAGTAACAGGGTCCCCTACGAGCAGTACTTC
many TRBJ2-5 TRBV29-1 NA CSAASDGRPQETQYF TGCAGCGCCGCTAGCGACGGGAGACCCCAAGAGACCCAGTACTTC
many TRBJ2-1 TRBV10-3 TRBD2 CAIRPSGGFNNEQFF TGTGCCATCCGGCCAAGCGGGGGGTTCAACAATGAGCAGTTCTTC
many TRBJ1-5 TRBV6-2/TRBV6-3 TRBD1 CASRGLTGDYNQPQHF TGTGCCAGCCGGGGCCTGACAGGGGACTACAATCAGCCCCAGCATTTT
few TRBJ1-6 TRBV20-1 NA CSAYDLYNSPLHF TGCAGTGCTTATGACCTTTATAATTCACCCCTCCACTTT
few TRBJ2-1 TRBV7-9 TRBD1 CASSDVGQEYNEQFF TGTGCCAGCAGCGATGTGGGACAGGAGTACAATGAGCAGTTCTTC
many TRBJ1-2 TRBV7-2 NA CASSLSPQDGYTF TGTGCCAGCAGCTTATCTCCACAGGATGGCTACACCTTC
NA TRBJ1-5 TRBV28 TRBD1 CASSFQGRGDDQPQHF TGTGCCAGCAGTTTCCAGGGCAGGGGGGACGACCAGCCCCAGCATTTT
few TRBJ1-6 TRBV4-2 NA CASSQDITGSSYNSPLHF TGTGCCAGCAGCCAAGATATAACAGGGAGCTCCTATAATTCACCCCTCCACTTT
few TRBJ2-5 TRBV6-5 NA CASSPSGVIGETQYF TGTGCCAGCAGTCCTTCGGGGGTTATCGGGGAGACCCAGTACTTC
NA TRBJ2-7 TRBV9 TRBD1 CASSGTQGADEQYF TGTGCCAGCAGCGGGACACAGGGGGCTGACGAGCAGTACTTC
NA TRBJ2-1 TRBV18 NA CASSPGTLLSNEQFF TGTGCCAGCTCACCAGGGACACTTTTGTCCAATGAGCAGTTCTTC
NA TRBJ1-1 TRBV10-3 NA CAISVESMGRTEAFF TGTGCCATCAGTGTAGAAAGTATGGGACGCACTGAAGCTTTCTTT
few TRBJ1-6 TRBV18 NA CASSPSGQPNSPLHF TGTGCCAGCTCACCATCAGGGCAGCCCAATTCACCCCTCCACTTT
NA TRBJ2-6 TRBV3-1 NA CASSRSANSGANVLTF TGTGCCAGCAGCCGTTCCGCGAACTCTGGGGCCAACGTCCTGACTTTC
many TRBJ1-5 TRBV7-9 NA CASSRRGTEDNQPQHF TGTGCCAGCAGCCGCCGGGGGACCGAGGACAATCAGCCCCAGCATTTT
few TRBJ2-5 TRBV11-2 NA CASSLYAPQETQYF TGTGCCAGCAGCTTATATGCGCCGCAAGAGACCCAGTACTTC